A single sample gave rise to the 18 T cell receptor beta chains below, sequenced in a study of blood T cells in healthy people across ages. A second PCR, run for roughly 7 to 11 cycles, used a sample-barcoded 5' primer plus a J-beta primer mix. TCRdb re-called the 5' RACE reads with MiXCR, one entry per CDR3 protein. The sample contains around 1,100,000 distinct CDR3 sequences, more than 30% of which appear only once. Sequenced input: blood. The source is a man between 18 and 35 years old in good health.

This clonotype was observed a handful of times. J is TRBJ2-3 and V is TRBV20-1; TRBD1 or TRBD2 may be the D gene (6 bases each). The CDR3 contains 18 residues. Looked up from germline, CDR1 is DFQATT and CDR2 is SNEGSKA (reference sequence). V lost 1 base, J lost 0 bases, and 20 bases lay in between. CDR3 coding DNA: TGCAGTGCTAGAGCCCGGGGGCGGGTGGGGTTTAGCACAGATACGCAGTATTTT. The encoded protein is CSARARGRVGFSTDTQYF.

The chain has TRBV6-5 and TRBJ2-7; D remains unclear. V gave up 5 bases and J gave up 0 bases, with 14 bases separating them. The CDR3 covers 15 residues. Per germline, CDR1 MNHEY and CDR2 SVGAGI. The CDR3 region has the DNA TGTGCCAGCAGTCCCTCGTACATCCCCTCCTACGAGCAGTACTTC. Protein: CASSPSYIPSYEQYF.

A single count supports this clonotype. Being one base from a much bigger clone, this may be a read error. J is TRBJ2-1 and V is TRBV5-1, with D unclear. CDR1 and CDR2 (germline): SGHRS, YFSETQ. V dropped 10 bases and J dropped 8 bases, with 19 bases sitting between them. The CDR3 sequence is 13 residues long. The CDR3 DNA sequence: TGCGCCGGCAAGGAGAGAAATCGCGATGAGCAGTTCTTC. Protein: CAGKERNRDEQFF.

This clonotype has more than one count but fewer than ten. The CDR3 here is CATSDGGALAGELFF. Written as DNA, the CDR3 is TGTGCCACCAGTGATGGGGGGGCCTTGGCCGGGGAGCTGTTTTTT. The rearrangement joins TRBV24-1 to TRBJ2-2; a possible D gene is TRBD2 (7 bases). The germline gives CDR1 KGHDR, CDR2 SFDVKD. Trimming removed 3 bases from V and 6 bases from J, with 13 bases in between. This CDR3 has 15 residues.

This clonotype was observed at least ten times. The chain links TRBV5-1 to TRBJ2-3; D may be TRBD2 (6 bases). Germline CDR1 reads SGHRS; CDR2 reads YFSETQ. V was cut by 3 bases and J by 0 bases, with 8 bases left in between. The length of the CDR3 is 14 residues. CDR3 DNA: TGCGCCAGCAGCTCTAGCGATAGCACAGATACGCAGTATTTT. Translation: CASSSSDSTDTQYF.

This clonotype came up a few times. The chain joins TRBV7-8 to TRBJ1-1; D is perhaps TRBD1 (6 bases). Per germline, CDR1 SGHVS and CDR2 FQNEAQ. The CDR3 runs 14 residues. The V and J ends lost 5 bases and 8 bases respectively, with 18 bases between them. CDR3 DNA: TGTGCCAGCAGCCCTACCCTACAGGGTTCGGAAGCTTTCTTT. Translated, it gives CASSPTLQGSEAFF. Complete variable domain (other parts from reference TRBV7-8 and TRBJ1-1): GAGVSQSPRYKVAKRGQDVALRCDPISGHVSLFWYQQALGQGPEFLTYFQNEAQLDKSGLPSDRFFAERPEGSVSTLKIQRTQQEDSAVYLCASSPTLQGSEAFFGQGTRLTVV.

V is TRBV7-2 and J is TRBJ1-2, with D maybe TRBD1 (5 bases). Per the germline V gene, CDR1 is SGHTA and CDR2 is FQGNSA. The CDR3 covers 15 residues. V was trimmed by 5 bases and J by 0 bases, leaving 13 bases between them. Here the CDR3 reads CASSPRQKPNYGYTF. The CDR3 DNA follows: TGTGCCAGCAGCCCCAGACAGAAACCTAACTATGGCTACACCTTC.

Here the CDR3 reads CASSPLRQPPEVTEAFF. The CDR3 region has the DNA TGTGCCAGCTCACCGTTGCGGCAGCCGCCCGAGGTCACTGAAGCTTTCTTT. This chain uses TRBV18 with TRBJ1-1; D is undetermined. V lost 3 bases and J 4 bases, leaving 21 bases between the germline ends. Germline V gene data show CDR1 as KGHSH and CDR2 as LQKENI. The CDR3 contains 17 residues. Variable domain in full (rest from reference TRBV18 and TRBJ1-1): NAGVMQNPRHLVRRRGQEARLRCSPMKGHSHVYWYRQLPEEGLKFMVYLQKENIIDESGMPKERFSAEFPKEGPSILRIQQVVRGDSAAYFCASSPLRQPPEVTEAFFGQGTRLTVV.

This sequence joins TRBV27 and TRBJ2-1, with 7 bases that match TRBD2. The J segment lost 5 bases and the V segment lost 5 bases, leaving 6 bases of the junction unmatched. This CDR3 comprises 14 residues. The germline V gene has CDR1 MNHEY and CDR2 SMNVEV (reference sequence). This CDR3 is CASSEGTTNNEQFF. The CDR3 DNA follows: TGTGCCAGCAGTGAAGGGACTACTAACAATGAGCAGTTCTTC.

There are many counts of this clonotype. The chain carries TRBV11-2 and TRBJ2-5; D might be TRBD2 (6 bases). Trimming took 1 base from V and 0 from J, leaving 6 bases between them. The CDR3 extends over 14 amino acids. Germline-derived CDR1 and CDR2 are SGHAT and FQNNGV. The CDR3: CASSLGLDQETQYF. CDR3 DNA: TGTGCCAGCAGCTTAGGACTAGACCAAGAGACCCAGTACTTC.

Here the CDR3 DNA reads TGTGCCAGCCGGGACAGGGGGCCTGAAGCTTTCTTT. Encoded protein: CASRDRGPEAFF. The chain recombines TRBV6-5 with TRBJ1-1, with 12 bases aligning to TRBD1. The CDR3 runs 12 residues. CDR1 is MNHEY, CDR2 SVGAGI, per germline. The V gene end was trimmed by 8 bases and the J gene end by 6 bases; junction bases not matched to a gene: 1.

The chain combines TRBV6-5 with TRBJ2-1, with 7 bases matching TRBD2. Per the germline V gene, CDR1 is MNHEY and CDR2 is SVGAGI. J gave up 5 bases and V 0 bases, and 7 bases lay outside the gene matches. The length of the CDR3 is 16 residues. This CDR3 reads CASSYSNPGGHNEQFF. The CDR3 nucleotides are TGTGCCAGCAGTTACTCCAACCCGGGGGGACACAATGAGCAGTTCTTC.

V and J are TRBV20-1 and TRBJ1-2, with unresolved D. This CDR3 spans 13 amino acids. The germline gives CDR1 DFQATT, CDR2 SNEGSKA (reference sequence). Trimming stripped 3 bases from V and 0 bases from J, with 8 bases between. CDR3 nucleotides: TGCAGTGCTAGGAAGTCACCTAACTATGGCTACACCTTC. It encodes CSARKSPNYGYTF.

This chain uses TRBV7-2 with TRBJ2-1, with 7 positions matching TRBD1. Trimming removed 4 bases from V and 5 bases from J; junction bases left unmatched: 8. Germline CDR1 SGHTA, CDR2 FQGNSA. This CDR3 comprises 15 residues. The CDR3 sequence is CASSSFPTGDNEQFF. For the CDR3, the DNA is TGTGCCAGCAGCTCATTTCCTACAGGGGACAATGAGCAGTTCTTC.

This clonotype has at least ten counts. The chain couples TRBV20-1 to TRBJ1-5; D might be TRBD1 (6 bases). V was trimmed by 5 bases and J by 5 bases, leaving 16 bases between them. Germline lookup yields CDR1 DFQATT and CDR2 SNEGSKA (reference sequence). CDR3 length: 14 amino acids. CDR3 in amino acids: CSAPTQGRDQPQHF. DNA of the CDR3: TGCAGTGCTCCCACTCAGGGGAGGGATCAGCCCCAGCATTTT.

This clonotype was detected a few times. The gene calls are TRBV29-1 and TRBJ2-5, with TRBD1 as a possible D gene (5 bases). This CDR3 contains 12 residues. Germline V gene data show CDR1 as SQVTM and CDR2 as ANQGSEA. Trimming cost V 7 bases and J 11 bases, with 20 bases left between them. The CDR3 is CSAFRERNEQYF. In nucleotides, the CDR3 is TGCAGCGCCTTCAGGGAACGGAATGAGCAGTACTTC. Drawing the rest from reference TRBV29-1 and TRBJ2-5, the complete variable domain is SAVISQKPSRDICQRGTSLTIQCQVDSQVTMMFWYRQQPGQSLTLIATANQGSEATYESGFVIDKFPISRPNLTFSTLTVSNMSPEDSSIYLCSAFRERNEQYFGPGTRLLVL.

With regard to this clonotype: Here the CDR3 omits its conserved ending phenylalanine or tryptophan, so a read error is the likely source. The chain uses TRBV2 and TRBJ1-2, with TRBD1 as a possible D gene (5 bases). V lost 3 bases to trimming and J lost 4 bases, with 9 bases between them. This CDR3 is built from 13 residues. Looked up from germline, CDR1 is SNHLY and CDR2 is FYNNEI. CDR3 coding DNA: TGTGCCAGCAGTGACGACAGTCTCTATGGCTACACCCTC. This encodes CASSDDSLYGYTL.

This chain uses TRBV6-2 or TRBV6-3 with TRBJ2-7, with D possibly matching TRBD1 (5 bases). Trimming removed 4 bases at V and 1 base at J, with 11 bases between. Germline V gene lookup returns CDR1 MNHEY and CDR2 SVGEGT. The CDR3 is made up of 14 amino acids. In DNA form, the CDR3 reads TGTGCCAGCAGTTCGATGACAGAATCCTACGAGCAGTACTTC. Its protein is CASSSMTESYEQYF.